Listed below are T cell receptor beta chains from one sample, sequenced in a study of OX40 agonist ivuxolimab in advanced cancers. The protocol was immunoSEQ multiplex PCR, while the TCRdb copy is restricted to in-frame clones and leaves out a portion. The sample contains tens of thousands of clones, around 73% of which appear only once. Material: CD4+ or CD8+ T cells sorted from blood, obtained in a trial of the OX40 agonist ivuxolimab. Receptor source: an adult with an advanced solid tumor such as melanoma, head and neck, liver or kidney cancer. The CDR3 runs from the conserved cysteine through the conserved F or W. A D gene is named only where the DNA matches it firmly. The size field is filled for only some rows; it gives once, few, many or a size class.

v_call: TRBV23-1
j_call: TRBJ2-7
d_call: TRBD1
clone_size: -
cdr3_aa: CASTARTGDCEQYF
cdr3_nt: TGCGCCAGCACCGCTCGGACAGGGGATTGCGAGCAGTACTTC

v_call: TRBV19
j_call: TRBJ2-5
d_call: -
clone_size: -
cdr3_aa: CASTLGYTHGETQYF
cdr3_nt: TGTGCCAGTACTCTAGGATACACCCATGGGGAGACCCAGTACTTC

v_call: TRBV6-6
j_call: TRBJ1-2
d_call: -
clone_size: -
cdr3_aa: CASSTAGWDGDGYTF
cdr3_nt: TGTGCCAGCAGTACCGCGGGGTGGGATGGGGATGGCTACACCTTC

v_call: TRBV9
j_call: TRBJ2-1
d_call: TRBD1
clone_size: -
cdr3_aa: CASSARTGAYNEQFF
cdr3_nt: TGTGCCAGCAGCGCCCGGACAGGAGCCTACAATGAGCAGTTCTTC

v_call: TRBV4-3
j_call: TRBJ2-1
d_call: -
clone_size: -
cdr3_aa: CASSQDIGGNKDNEQFF
cdr3_nt: TGCGCCAGCAGCCAAGATATTGGGGGGAATAAAGACAATGAGCAGTTCTTC

v_call: TRBV27
j_call: TRBJ2-7
d_call: -
clone_size: -
cdr3_aa: CASSLVLAPTYEQYF
cdr3_nt: TGTGCCAGCAGTTTAGTGCTAGCGCCCACCTACGAGCAGTACTTC

v_call: TRBV28
j_call: TRBJ1-1
d_call: -
clone_size: -
cdr3_aa: CASSFFGSNTEAFF
cdr3_nt: TGTGCCAGCAGTTTCTTCGGTTCGAACACTGAAGCTTTCTTT

v_call: TRBV28
j_call: TRBJ2-5
d_call: -
clone_size: -
cdr3_aa: CASSPTGWRDETQYF
cdr3_nt: TGTGCCAGCAGTCCGACAGGGTGGCGGGACGAGACCCAGTACTTC

v_call: TRBV27
j_call: TRBJ1-1
d_call: TRBD1
clone_size: -
cdr3_aa: CASSLGQGRANTEAFF
cdr3_nt: TGTGCCAGCAGTCTGGGACAGGGTAGGGCGAACACTGAAGCTTTCTTT

v_call: TRBV6-1
j_call: TRBJ1-1
d_call: -
clone_size: -
cdr3_aa: CASSEWGTEAFF
cdr3_nt: TGTGCCAGCAGTGAATGGGGAACTGAAGCTTTCTTT

v_call: TRBV5-8
j_call: TRBJ2-7
d_call: -
clone_size: -
cdr3_aa: CASWTVAYEQYF
cdr3_nt: TGTGCCAGCTGGACTGTTGCCTACGAGCAGTACTTC

v_call: TRBV30
j_call: TRBJ2-7
d_call: -
clone_size: -
cdr3_aa: CAWSDSLWGYEQYF
cdr3_nt: TGTGCCTGGAGTGATTCTCTTTGGGGGTACGAGCAGTACTTC

v_call: TRBV30
j_call: TRBJ2-3
d_call: TRBD2
clone_size: few
cdr3_aa: CAWSWREGRGTDTQYF
cdr3_nt: TGTGCCTGGAGTTGGCGGGAGGGCCGCGGCACAGATACGCAGTATTTT

v_call: TRBV11-2
j_call: TRBJ2-4
d_call: -
clone_size: -
cdr3_aa: CASAEGLGIQYF
cdr3_nt: TGTGCCAGCGCCGAGGGGTTAGGCATTCAGTACTTC

v_call: TRBV28
j_call: TRBJ1-2
d_call: -
clone_size: -
cdr3_aa: CASSLSGPVPYYTF
cdr3_nt: TGTGCCAGCAGTTTATCGGGGCCCGTACCGTACTACACCTTC

v_call: TRBV19
j_call: TRBJ1-1
d_call: -
clone_size: few
cdr3_aa: CASSAPGLGDTEAFF
cdr3_nt: TGTGCCAGTAGTGCCCCAGGGCTAGGGGACACTGAAGCTTTCTTT

v_call: TRBV5-1
j_call: TRBJ2-7
d_call: TRBD1
clone_size: -
cdr3_aa: CASTEGGYGVNEQYF
cdr3_nt: TGCGCCAGCACCGAAGGGGGCTACGGAGTGAACGAGCAGTACTTC